This TCR beta chain emerged from a study of T cell responses to AZD1222 COVID-19 vaccine (dated by TCRdb to about 2021). For the study in its entirety: TCR sequencing was performed for fewer than 250 trial participants, of whom 200 to 210 were given two doses of AZD1222 and some 26 were given two doses of MenACWY control vaccine. Trial participants were enrolled into age subgroups of 18-55, 56-69 and 70-plus years, which contained around 140, 26 and 57 TCR-sequenced participants, respectively.

Read against the paper, the sample's time point label means: baseline before first vaccination. What the treatment or condition label conveys for this sample: meningococcal conjugate vaccine given as trial control. Vaccinee samples were obtained from the UK trials COV001 and COV002, which included a single-blind randomized controlled phase 2/3 trial of AZD1222 (ChAdOx1 nCoV-19) in healthy adults. Trial participant PBMC samples were collected at day 0 and day 28 after the second dose for TCRbeta chain sequencing. On this clone itself: Its antigen remains unidentified. No base quality information exists; no much larger clone differs at one position.

Paper-wide results and their limitations: The 56-69-year group was small, and its depth increase did not reach significance, likely because of low power. Nearly half of unique spike-specific TCRs reportedly recognized epitopes outside regions mutated in the B.1.351 and B.1.1.7 variants. Vaccine-associated CD4 TCRs spanned the whole spike protein, with dominant responses in regions 160-218 and 743-854. Conclusions about previously exposed vaccinees are limited, since just six or seven AZD1222 recipients were seropositive for SARS-CoV-2 at baseline. Because no day 14 peak-response samples were available, the repertoires could be characterized only after the peak T cell response. A significant rise in spike-specific TCR breadth and depth was observed after two AZD1222 doses relative to day 0 and relative to MenACWY recipients. Participants were mostly white British, with more females than males. The authors suggested clonal diversity may have been underestimated.

The CDR3 regions of human TCRbeta chains were analyzed by immunosequencing. Per the original workflow: Repertoire TCRs were checked for matches against a reference library of SARS-CoV-2-specific TCRs that had been generated using the MIRA antigen-specificity platform. Breadth was defined as the fraction of unique TCRs that were SARS-CoV-2-associated. Depth was defined as the fraction of total T cells that were SARS-CoV-2-associated. Using the MIRA data, every spike-specific TCR was mapped to the spike region that the TCR reacted to and assigned to either a CD4 or a CD8 class. Log10-transformed breadth and depth values were compared by one-way ANOVA with Sidak's multiple comparisons tests. In its TCRdb copy, this immuneACCESS table keeps in-frame sequences only and misses some clones. Where compared with another copy, unresolved V genes explain less than half of these, and the others have no known cause. V, J and clone size reflect that table, while D and trimming were determined from the DNA. For this sample there are about 130,000 clones; 88% appear just once. Jointly, the top ten make up approximately 19% of the sample.

The cysteine opens and the phenylalanine closes a CDR3 of 16 amino acids. Only the CDR3 part of the read is kept: 48 bases, read in frame from the first base. According to the germline V gene, CDR1 reads KGHSH and CDR2 reads LQKENI. Unmatched junction bases come to 11, with V trimmed by 5 bases and J by 5 bases. The TCR sequence derives from an adult in good health. Sequenced here: peripheral blood, sampled on day 0 of MenACWY control vaccination. The chain is encoded by TRBV18 joined to TRBJ2-5; 10 bases in between match TRBD1. CDR3 loop: CASSSDETGGRETQYF. The nucleotide sequence is given as TGTGCCAGCTCATCGGACGAGACAGGGGGCCGGGAGACCCAGTACTTC. Here the CDR3 is joined to the reference TRBV18 and TRBJ2-5 genes, and the full variable domain is: NAGVMQNPRHLVRRRGQEARLRCSPMKGHSHVYWYRQLPEEGLKFMVYLQKENIIDESGMPKERFSAEFPKEGPSILRIQQVVRGDSAAYFCASSSDETGGRETQYFGPGTRLLVL.